This T cell receptor (beta chain) was sequenced in a study of identical twins. Of note for this clonotype: A much larger clonotype is one base distant, so this may be a read error.

The CDR3 totals 17 residues. V was clipped by 4 bases and J by 2 bases, with 20 bases between them. Germline V gene lookup returns CDR1 SGHRS and CDR2 YFSETQ. TCRdb recomputed calls from the 5' RACE reads with MiXCR, one row per CDR3 protein. Altogether 450,000 or so distinct CDR3 sequences are present, approximately 14% being singletons, with the ten largest covering approximately 1%. This sample also appeared in a second study, on yellow fever vaccine responses in identical twins. That work adds: The T cell response to vaccination in identical twins was reportedly partly convergent and partly personalized.

The chain links TRBV5-1 to TRBJ2-3; D is undetermined. Sequences were obtained from CD4+ T cells sorted from blood. The TCR sequence derives from a young woman in good health. The CDR3, as DNA: TGCGCCAGCAGCCTCCGGGCCTTCAGTGGGTACACAGATACGCAGTATTTT. It specifies CASSLRAFSGYTDTQYF. The variable domain in full, completed from reference TRBV5-1 and TRBJ2-3, reads KAGVTQTPRYLIKTRGQQVTLSCSPISGHRSVSWYQQTPGQGLQFLFEYFSETQRNKGNFPGRFSGRQFSNSRSEMNVSTLELGDSALYLCASSLRAFSGYTDTQYFGPGTRLTVL.